Detailed here is one T cell receptor beta chain. The CDR3 covers 16 residues. Germline-derived CDR1 and CDR2 are MNHNY and SVGAGI (reference sequence). V was cut by 5 bases and J by 10 bases, with 21 bases left in between. The data stem from a study of blood T cell repertoires in COVID-19. Across the whole study: COVID-19 samples, acute and convalescent, were from the United States, Italy and Spain. The cDNA or gDNA used as material had been derived from T cells, B-cell-depleted T cells, or PBMCs.

Per the original data handling: Amplification of reference gene primers provided the estimated nucleated cell counts. Data came from immunoSEQ multiplex PCR; TCRdb stores just in-frame clones and leaves some out. V, J and clone size derive from that table, while D and trimming were established from the DNA sequence. This repertoire shows 380,000 or so clones, more than 75% found once; its top ten account for about 1.2%. The sequence came from a human donor with acute or convalescent COVID-19. The donor label of this sample is uncertain. This chain joins TRBV6-6 and TRBJ1-6, with D possibly TRBD1 on 6 matching bases. What was sequenced was peripheral blood. DNA of the CDR3: TGTGCCAGCAGTCCCCTCGGGGGGGGTGGGGGCTCACCCCTCCACTTT. Residues: CASSPLGGGGGSPLHF.